Shown below are 21 T cell receptor beta chains from a single sample sequenced in a study of blood T cells in healthy people across ages. Then a second PCR, running about 6 to 11 cycles, was carried out with a sample-barcoded 5' primer and a J-beta primer mix. TCRdb recomputed calls from the 5' RACE reads with MiXCR, one row per CDR3 protein. This repertoire shows around 1,100,000 distinct CDR3 sequences, under 40% found once; its top ten account for approximately 14%. Material for sequencing was blood. All receptors come from a man in his late teens or twenties in good health.

The chain links TRBV11-2 to TRBJ1-6; D ambiguous. The CDR3 consists of 15 residues. V lost 5 bases, J lost 0 bases, and 8 bases lay in between. The V gene's germline CDR1 is SGHAT and CDR2 FQNNGV. CDR3 residues: CASSLPGSYNSPLHF. In DNA form, the CDR3 reads TGTGCCAGCAGCCTACCGGGCTCCTATAATTCACCCCTCCACTTT.

For the CDR3, the DNA is TGTGCCAGCAGCCCTTTAGGGTTCGGGGAGCTGTTTTTT. This codes for CASSPLGFGELFF. V gene TRBV7-2 combines with J gene TRBJ2-2; D not certain. Germline CDR1 is SGHTA and CDR2 is FQGNSA. Deletions cut 5 bases from V and 7 bases from J, with 11 bases between. The CDR3 has 13 residues.

This chain connects TRBV9 to TRBJ1-5; D uncertain. The germline CDR1 and CDR2 sequences are SGDLS and YYNGEE. There are 14 residues in the CDR3. V was clipped by 1 base and J by 4 bases, with 9 bases between them. CDR3 in amino acids: CASSVSGLNQPQHF. CDR3 coding DNA: TGTGCCAGCAGCGTAAGTGGCCTGAATCAGCCCCAGCATTTT.

To note about this clonotype: One end of the junction is discordant with germline, which a read error may explain. The chain combines TRBV12-3 or TRBV12-4 with TRBJ2-5; TRBD2 matches at 8 bases. CDR3 length: 15 amino acids. CDR3 sequence: CATSSSSGGLNEQYF. As DNA, the CDR3 is TGTGCCACCAGTTCCTCCAGCGGGGGCCTCAATGAGCAGTACTTC.

V usage is TRBV7-9 and J usage is TRBJ1-6; D is possibly TRBD1 (5 bases). The CDR3 has 14 residues. Trimming stripped 5 bases from V and 7 bases from J, with 12 bases between. Germline CDR1 reads SEHNR; CDR2 reads FQNEAQ (reference sequence). The CDR3 sequence: CASSLESGNSPLHF. In DNA form, the CDR3 reads TGTGCCAGCAGCCTGGAATCAGGGAATTCACCCCTCCACTTT.

This clonotype appeared a few times. This may stem from a read error, because a much larger clone lies one nucleotide away. The chain carries TRBV7-7 and TRBJ2-7; 8 bases align to TRBD1. The CDR3 has 13 residues. Germline CDR1 is SSHAT and CDR2 is FNYEAQ (reference sequence). This chain's CDR3 is CASSWDRFDEQYF. The CDR3 region has the DNA TGTGCTAGCAGCTGGGACAGGTTCGACGAGCAGTACTTC. The whole variable domain, remainder taken from reference TRBV7-7 and TRBJ2-7, is GAGVSQSPRYKVTKRGQDVTLRCDPISSHATLYWYQQALGQGPEFLTYFNYEAQPDKSGLPSDRFSAERPEGSISTLTIQRTEQRDSAMYRCASSWDRFDEQYFGPGTRLTVT.

The rearrangement joins TRBV20-1 to TRBJ2-1, with D possibly TRBD1 on 6 matching bases. V was trimmed by 4 bases and J by 8 bases, leaving 12 bases between them. The CDR3 runs to 12 residues. Germline V gives CDR1 DFQATT, CDR2 SNEGSKA (reference sequence). The DNA for the CDR3 is TGCAGTGCTACCAGGGACAACGATGAGCAGTTCTTC. This translates into CSATRDNDEQFF.

This rearrangement joins TRBV20-1 to TRBJ2-7, with D possibly matching TRBD1 (6 bases). The ends were cut back, 1 base at V and 5 bases at J, with 12 bases in the middle. This CDR3 region has 13 residues. Germline loops: CDR1 DFQATT, CDR2 SNEGSKA (reference sequence). The chain's CDR3 is CSARADRNNEQYF. The CDR3, as DNA: TGCAGTGCTAGAGCAGACAGGAACAACGAGCAGTACTTC.

This chain connects TRBV20-1 to TRBJ1-2; weak D call: TRBD1 (6 bases). Per the germline V gene, CDR1 is DFQATT and CDR2 is SNEGSKA (reference sequence). The CDR3 has 16 amino acids. With 3 bases removed from V and 0 bases from J, the gap between germline ends came to 17 bases. CDR3 protein: CSARGTRQAANYGYTF. Here the CDR3 DNA reads TGCAGTGCTAGGGGAACAAGACAGGCCGCTAACTATGGCTACACCTTC.

This clonotype occurred a few times. The gene calls are TRBV12-3 or TRBV12-4 and TRBJ2-7; D not resolved. CDR3 length: 11 residues. V was clipped by 5 bases and J by 6 bases, with 8 bases between them. In nucleotides, the CDR3 is TGTGCCAGCAGTGAATCGTCCGAGCAGTACTTC. It yields the protein CASSESSEQYF.

This chain uses TRBV9 with TRBJ2-3; D is ambiguous. Trimming took 3 bases from V and 8 from J, leaving 10 bases between them. CDR3 length: 12 residues. The germline V gene encodes CDR1 SGDLS and CDR2 YYNGEE. The CDR3 DNA reads as TGTGCCAGCAGCGCCGACGCAGGTACGCAGTATTTT. Protein sequence: CASSADAGTQYF.

On this clonotype: Relative to the germline gene, one junction end is altered; a read error may explain this. This chain joins TRBV3-1 and TRBJ2-5, with 7 bases lining up with TRBD2. Germline V gives CDR1 LGHDT, CDR2 YNNKEL (reference sequence). The CDR3 has 19 residues. The CDR3 loop is CTSSQVGGTGGGVQETQYF. In DNA form, the CDR3 reads TGTACCAGCAGCCAAGTTGGAGGGACTGGCGGGGGTGTACAAGAGACCCAGTACTTC.

This clonotype came up a few times. The chain recombines TRBV3-1 with TRBJ1-2; D uncertain. V was pared by 0 bases and J by 4 bases, with 9 bases between. Looked up from germline, CDR1 is LGHDT and CDR2 is YNNKEL (reference sequence). There are 14 residues in the CDR3. The CDR3 coding sequence is TGTGCCAGCAGCCAAGATAGAGGGCGCTATGGCTACACCTTC. Amino acid sequence: CASSQDRGRYGYTF.

CDR3 loop: CASSVGGSPYEQFF. The CDR3 DNA sequence: TGTGCCAGCAGCGTAGGGGGGTCCCCCTACGAGCAGTTCTTC. The chain uses TRBV9 and TRBJ2-1, with D perhaps TRBD1 or TRBD2 (5 bases each). Per the germline V gene, CDR1 is SGDLS and CDR2 is YYNGEE. CDR3 length: 14 amino acids. Deletions cut 0 bases from V and 10 bases from J, with 14 bases between. The variable domain in full, completed from reference TRBV9 and TRBJ2-1, reads DSGVTQTPKHLITATGQRVTLRCSPRSGDLSVYWYQQSLDQGLQFLIQYYNGEERAKGNILERFSAQQFPDLHSELNLSSLELGDSALYFCASSVGGSPYEQFFGPGTRLTVL.

The J gene is TRBJ1-5, the V gene TRBV6-6; D call uncertain. The germline CDR1 and CDR2 sequences are MNHNY and SVGAGI (reference sequence). V lost 0 bases, J lost 9 bases, and 15 bases lay in between. This CDR3 contains 15 residues. The CDR3 region has the DNA TGTGCCAGCAGTTACTCTGGCAGTTACCTCAGGCCCCAGCATTTT. Amino acid sequence: CASSYSGSYLRPQHF.

Note on this clonotype: At one of its ends the junction is not consistent with the germline gene, which may arise from a read error. The chain is built from TRBV7-9 and TRBJ2-2, with 10 bases that match TRBD1. The CDR3 is made up of 18 amino acids. Looked up from germline, CDR1 is SEHNR and CDR2 is FQNEAQ (reference sequence). CDR3 loop: CASSSSDRGLRNAGELFF. CDR3 DNA sequence: TGTGCCAGCAGCTCCAGCGACAGGGGGCTCCGGAACGCCGGGGAGCTGTTTTTT.

This clonotype appeared a few times. The rearrangement joins TRBV6-5 to TRBJ2-7; 7 bases are shared with TRBD1. This CDR3 has 17 residues. In germline, CDR1 is MNHEY, CDR2 SVGAGI. J was trimmed by 7 bases and V by 1 base; bases with no gene match: 16. The CDR3 loop is CASSYWPDRVSYNEQYF. The DNA of the CDR3 is TGTGCCAGCAGTTACTGGCCAGACAGGGTGTCCTACAATGAGCAGTACTTC.

The V call is TRBV6-2 or TRBV6-3, the J call TRBJ1-1, with D perhaps matching TRBD1 (6 bases). Trimming took off 6 bases at V and 6 bases at J, with 20 bases between the two ends. CDR1 MNHEY and CDR2 SVGEGT come from the germline V gene. The CDR3 runs to 15 residues. The CDR3 nucleotides are TGTGCCAGCAGCCGCGCCGGCAGGGGAGAGTCTGAAGCTTTCTTT. Translation gives CASSRAGRGESEAFF.

This clonotype showed up just a few times. This rearrangement joins TRBV14 to TRBJ2-2, with TRBD2 as a possible D gene (5 bases). Trimming removed 0 bases from V and 13 bases from J, with 15 bases in between. CDR1 SGHDN and CDR2 FVKESK come from the germline V gene. The CDR3 loop spans 14 amino acids. CDR3 region: CASSQDLRGGRLFF. CDR3 bases: TGTGCCAGCAGCCAAGATCTTCGCGGAGGAAGGCTGTTTTTT.

This chain joins TRBV27 and TRBJ1-1; D is undetermined. The CDR3 contains 13 residues. Trimming took 8 bases from V and 0 from J, leaving 10 bases between them. Germline V gene lookup returns CDR1 MNHEY and CDR2 SMNVEV (reference sequence). CDR3 residues: CASAPTVNTEAFF. The CDR3 bases are TGTGCCAGCGCCCCCACGGTGAACACTGAAGCTTTCTTT.

This chain joins TRBV20-1 and TRBJ1-5; the D gene is possibly TRBD1 (6 bases). V was trimmed by 4 bases and J by 4 bases, leaving 17 bases between them. The CDR3 runs 15 residues. The germline CDR1 and CDR2 sequences are DFQATT and SNEGSKA (reference sequence). The CDR3 spells CSATEGGPLNQPQHF. For the CDR3, the DNA is TGCAGTGCTACAGAGGGGGGCCCCCTAAATCAGCCCCAGCATTTT.